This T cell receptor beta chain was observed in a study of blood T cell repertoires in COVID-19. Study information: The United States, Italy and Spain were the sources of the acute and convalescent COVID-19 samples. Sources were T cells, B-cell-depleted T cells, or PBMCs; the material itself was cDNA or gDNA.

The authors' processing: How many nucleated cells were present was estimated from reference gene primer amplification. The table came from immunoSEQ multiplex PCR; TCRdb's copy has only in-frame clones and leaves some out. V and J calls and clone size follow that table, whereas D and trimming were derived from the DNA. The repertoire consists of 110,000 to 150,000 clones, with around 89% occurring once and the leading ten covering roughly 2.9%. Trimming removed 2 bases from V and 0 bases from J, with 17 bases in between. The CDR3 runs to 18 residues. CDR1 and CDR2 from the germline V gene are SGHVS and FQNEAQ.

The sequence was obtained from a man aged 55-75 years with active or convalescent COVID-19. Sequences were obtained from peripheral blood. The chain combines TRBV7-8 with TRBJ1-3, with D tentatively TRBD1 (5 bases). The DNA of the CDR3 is TGTGCCAGCAGCTTATCGGGCACAAGGGGAAGCTCTGGAAACACCATATATTTT. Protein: CASSLSGTRGSSGNTIYF.